These 23 T cell receptor beta chains originate from one sample sequenced in a study of shared clonotypes between healthy human individuals. Generated by immunoSEQ multiplex PCR, the TCRdb table keeps only in-frame clones and is missing some. The sample shows under 300,000 clones, 50% to 75% of them seen only once. The source material was memory CD4+ T cells sorted from blood. The subset is: CD45RA-negative fraction. These TCRs come from a man younger than 40 in good health.

The rearrangement uses TRBV5-8 and TRBJ2-2, with 10 bases fitting TRBD2. Germline V gives CDR1 SGHTS, CDR2 YDEGEE. The CDR3 runs to 16 residues. The V gene end was trimmed by 0 bases and the J gene end by 7 bases; junction bases not matched to a gene: 6. Written as DNA, the CDR3 is TGTGCCAGCAGCTTGGAACCAGCGGGAGGGATCGGGGAGCTGTTTTTT. The encoded protein is CASSLEPAGGIGELFF.

The chain is built from TRBV28 and TRBJ2-7; 7 positions agree with TRBD1. CDR1 MDHEN and CDR2 SYDVKM come from the germline V gene. The CDR3 is 14 amino acids. The J segment lost 2 bases and the V segment lost 5 bases, leaving 6 bases of the junction unmatched. The DNA of the CDR3 is TGTGCCAGCAGTCTCCCAGGGACAGCCTACGAGCAGTACTTC. Protein sequence: CASSLPGTAYEQYF.

This chain joins TRBV7-1 and TRBJ2-7; D is uncertain. TRBV7-1 counts as an open reading frame of uncertain function. Trimming took 4 bases from V and 3 from J, leaving 13 bases between them. This CDR3 is built from 14 residues. The CDR3, as DNA: TGTGCCAGCAGCTTGAGGACCACCAACTACGAGCAGTACTTC. Its translation is CASSLRTTNYEQYF.

The chain combines TRBV11-2 with TRBJ1-4; D ambiguous. CDR1 SGHAT and CDR2 FQNNGV come from the germline V gene. Trimming pared 1 base from V and 10 bases from J, leaving 16 bases between. The CDR3 has 15 amino acids. The CDR3 sequence is CASSLGAGGVGKLFF. Written as DNA, the CDR3 is TGTGCCAGCAGCTTAGGGGCAGGTGGTGTAGGAAAACTGTTTTTT. Variable domain in full (rest from reference TRBV11-2 and TRBJ1-4): EAGVAQSPRYKIIEKRQSVAFWCNPISGHATLYWYQQILGQGPKLLIQFQNNGVVDDSQLPKDRFSAERLKGVDSTLKIQPAKLEDSAVYLCASSLGAGGVGKLFFGSGTQLSVL.

This clone was counted between two and nine times. This rearrangement joins TRBV7-9 to TRBJ2-7, with a weak D call TRBD2 (6 bases). Trimming left V 3 bases short and J 1 base short, with 13 bases between. Germline lookup yields CDR1 SEHNR and CDR2 FQNEAQ (reference sequence). This CDR3 region has 15 residues. The CDR3 region is CASSLALAGSYEQYF. The CDR3 DNA reads as TGTGCCAGCAGCTTGGCTCTGGCGGGGTCCTACGAGCAGTACTTC. Full variable domain (missing parts from reference TRBV7-9 and TRBJ2-7): DTGVSQNPRHKITKRGQNVTFRCDPISEHNRLYWYRQTLGQGPEFLTYFQNEAQLEKSRLLSDRFSAERPKGSFSTLEIQRTEQGDSAMYLCASSLALAGSYEQYFGPGTRLTVT.

The chain employs TRBV6-5 and TRBJ2-5; 9 bases map to TRBD1. J gave up 7 bases and V 6 bases, and 12 bases lay outside the gene matches. This CDR3 comprises 15 residues. Germline CDR1 and CDR2: MNHEY and SVGAGI. The CDR3 bases are TGTGCCAGCAGCCGTGCCGGACAGGGGAAGGGGACCCAGTACTTC. Amino acid sequence: CASSRAGQGKGTQYF.

The chain uses TRBV7-2 and TRBJ2-7; D might be TRBD2 (5 bases). The V gene lost 0 bases and the J gene lost 7 bases, with 13 bases spanning the gap. Germline V lookup: CDR1 SGHTA, CDR2 FQGNSA. CDR3 size: 14 residues. In nucleotides, the CDR3 is TGTGCCAGCAGCTTAGCGGGCGGGCTTCGGGAGCAGTACTTC. It is translated as CASSLAGGLREQYF. The full variable domain, with the rest looked up from reference TRBV7-2 and TRBJ2-7, is GAGVSQSPSNKVTEKGKDVELRCDPISGHTALYWYRQSLGQGLEFLIYFQGNSAPDKSGLPSDRFSAERTGGSVSTLTIQRTQQEDSAVYLCASSLAGGLREQYFGPGTRLTVT.

V gene TRBV6-4 combines with J gene TRBJ2-1; D perhaps matches TRBD2 (5 bases). CDR3 length: 12 residues. The V gene lost 8 bases and the J gene lost 14 bases, with 19 bases spanning the gap. Germline CDR1 MRHNA, CDR2 SNTAGT. CDR3 nucleotide sequence: TGTGCCAGCCAATGTCTGGGGAGTTGGGAGTTCTTC. This translates into CASQCLGSWEFF.

This sequence joins TRBV7-3 and TRBJ2-6; possibly TRBD1 for D (6 bases). V dropped 4 bases and J dropped 2 bases, with 9 bases sitting between them. CDR3 size: 15 residues. Germline V gene sequence: CDR1 SGHTA, CDR2 FQGTGA. CDR3 nucleotides: TGTGCCAGCAGCTACACAGGGCCTGGGGCCAACGTCCTGACTTTC. Amino acids: CASSYTGPGANVLTF. Full variable domain (outside the CDR3, taken from reference TRBV7-3 and TRBJ2-6): GAGVSQTPSNKVTEKGKYVELRCDPISGHTALYWYRQSLGQGPEFLIYFQGTGAADDSGLPNDRFFAVRPEGSVSTLKIQRTERGDSAVYLCASSYTGPGANVLTFGAGSRLTVL.

The chain joins TRBV19 to TRBJ1-5, with 7 bases identical to TRBD1. V was clipped by 6 bases and J by 6 bases; unmatched bases: 8. CDR3 length: 14 residues. Per the germline V gene, CDR1 is LNHDA and CDR2 is SQIVND (reference sequence). The CDR3 DNA sequence: TGTGCCAGTAGGGATCCAGGGGGTGGTCAGCCCCAGCATTTT. It yields the protein CASRDPGGGQPQHF.

As concerns this clone: Other DNA sequences of this sample code for an identical CDR3. V is TRBV18 and J is TRBJ2-5; no definite D call. This CDR3 is built from 12 residues. Trimming shortened V by 3 bases and J by 5 bases, and 7 bases separated the two germline ends. CDR1 is KGHSH and CDR2 is LQKENI in the germline V gene. For the CDR3, the DNA is TGTGCCAGCTCACCTCGTAGGGAGACCCAGTACTTC. It translates to CASSPRRETQYF.

The chain employs TRBV15 and TRBJ1-5; unclear D gene. This CDR3 spans 14 amino acids. Per the germline V gene, CDR1 is LNHNV and CDR2 is YYDKDF (reference sequence). The V gene lost 4 bases and the J gene lost 0 bases, with 7 bases spanning the gap. CDR3 bases: TGTGCCACCAGCATGAGGACTAGCAATCAGCCCCAGCATTTT. It translates to CATSMRTSNQPQHF.

This clone was observed a handful of times. The gene calls are TRBV5-1 and TRBJ2-7; D gene uncertain. Germline CDR1 SGHRS, CDR2 YFSETQ. CDR3 size: 16 residues. Between the trimmed V and J ends, which lost 0 bases and 2 bases, there was a span of 15 bases. In DNA form, the CDR3 reads TGCGCCAGCAGCTTGGGTCTTAGAGATTACCCCTACGAGCAGTACTTC. Translation: CASSLGLRDYPYEQYF.

Only a few counts were recorded for this clone. This chain links TRBV5-1 with TRBJ1-5; D is perhaps TRBD1 (5 bases). Trimming left V 0 bases short and J 4 bases short, with 11 bases between. Looked up from germline, CDR1 is SGHRS and CDR2 is YFSETQ. The CDR3 loop spans 15 amino acids. For the CDR3, the DNA is TGCGCCAGCAGCTTGGTATCAGGGTATAATCAGCCCCAGCATTTT. This sequence encodes CASSLVSGYNQPQHF.

The chain employs TRBV7-3 and TRBJ2-3, with no clear D. Germline-derived CDR1 and CDR2 are SGHTA and FQGTGA. Trimming removed 3 bases from V and 3 bases from J, with 7 bases in between. CDR3 size: 13 residues. Here the CDR3 reads CASSFGRTDTQYF. CDR3 nucleotide sequence: TGTGCCAGCAGCTTTGGTCGAACAGATACGCAGTATTTT.

The gene calls are TRBV6-4 and TRBJ2-4; 8 bases align to TRBD2. Looked up from germline, CDR1 is MRHNA and CDR2 is SNTAGT. This CDR3 comprises 13 residues. V was clipped by 5 bases and J by 8 bases; unmatched bases: 5. CDR3 in DNA: TGTGCCAGCAGTAGACGGGAGGGGGACATTCAGTACTTC. It translates to CASSRREGDIQYF.

The chain recombines TRBV9 with TRBJ1-1; D perhaps matches TRBD1 (5 bases). V gave up 4 bases and J gave up 2 bases, with 15 bases separating them. This CDR3 has 15 residues. Germline CDR1 is SGDLS and CDR2 is YYNGEE. CDR3 nucleotides: TGTGCCAGCAGCAACCGACAGTCACCTAACACTGAAGCTTTCTTT. Translation gives CASSNRQSPNTEAFF.

The V and J genes are TRBV7-6 and TRBJ2-7, with D perhaps assigned TRBD1 or TRBD2 (6 bases each). CDR3 length: 15 residues. V was shortened by 5 bases and J by 5 bases, with 19 bases between the two germline ends. Germline values: CDR1 SGHVS, CDR2 FNYEAQ. Written as DNA, the CDR3 is TGTGCCAGCAGCCCCACCTACAGGGACTCGCACGAGCAGTACTTC. Protein sequence: CASSPTYRDSHEQYF.

This chain uses TRBV10-3 with TRBJ2-6; D remains unclear. CDR1 and CDR2 (germline): ENHRY, SYGVKD. The CDR3 totals 13 residues. Trimming cost V 6 bases and J 0 bases, with 3 bases left between them. The CDR3 sequence is CAIRTSGANVLTF. The CDR3 nucleotides are TGTGCCATCAGGACCTCTGGGGCCAACGTCCTGACTTTC.

This clone was seen just once. The chain links TRBV10-3 to TRBJ2-1, with D tentatively TRBD2 (6 bases). The V gene lost 0 bases and the J gene lost 3 bases, with 15 bases spanning the gap. This CDR3 contains 17 residues. Germline V gene sequence: CDR1 ENHRY, CDR2 SYGVKD. The CDR3 is CAISESSGLLIYNEQFF. The CDR3 nucleotides are TGTGCCATCAGTGAGTCGTCGGGACTCCTCATCTACAATGAGCAGTTCTTC.

The chain recombines TRBV29-1 with TRBJ2-3; D possibly corresponds to TRBD2 (6 bases). Germline CDR1 reads SQVTM; CDR2 reads ANQGSEA. This CDR3 is 12 amino acids long. CDR3 protein: CSIGLAMDTQYF. DNA of the CDR3: TGCAGTATTGGGCTAGCGATGGATACGCAGTATTTT.

The rearrangement uses TRBV7-2 and TRBJ2-5, with TRBD2 matching 8 bases. J was trimmed by 6 bases and V by 6 bases; bases with no gene match: 18. Germline V gene lookup returns CDR1 SGHTA and CDR2 FQGNSA. There are 17 residues in the CDR3. The CDR3 bases are TGTGCCAGCAGTTCTGTGGCTAGCGGGTTACTACAAAAGACCCAGTACTTC. The encoded protein is CASSSVASGLLQKTQYF.

The chain employs TRBV7-2 and TRBJ2-7; TRBD2 aligns across 13 bases. The CDR3 loop spans 17 amino acids. The germline V gene encodes CDR1 SGHTA and CDR2 FQGNSA. Germline trimming cut 6 bases from V and 7 bases from J; bases unmatched to any gene: 15. The CDR3 coding sequence is TGTGCCAGCAGTCCCGGACTAGCGGGAGACCCTTGGGGGGAGCAGTACTTC. Translation gives CASSPGLAGDPWGEQYF.